A selection of T cell receptor beta chains follows, all from one sample in a study of T-cell reconstitution after alpha-beta-depleted transplantation in children. TCRdb itself ran the PCR reads through MiXCR, one entry per CDR3 protein. The sample consists of approximately 18,000 distinct CDR3 sequences, approximately 4.9% of them appearing once. The starting material was PBMCs, obtained before TCRalphabeta/CD19-depleted stem cell transplant. These receptors were obtained from a boy younger than 18 with acute lymphoblastic leukemia, due to receive a stem cell transplant. The CDR3 runs from the conserved cysteine through the conserved F or W. The order of the fields is J gene, D gene, V gene, clone size, CDR3 DNA, CDR3 protein. A D gene is named only where the DNA matches it firmly. Part of the rows lack a size; the others show once, few, many or a class for expanded clones.

TRBJ2-3,NA,TRBV28,many,TGTGCCAGCAGTTTAAGCGAGGTTGACACAGATACGCAGTATTTT,CASSLSEVDTDTQYF
TRBJ2-3,TRBD2,TRBV10-1,many,TGCGCCAGCAGTGAGTCTAGCGGGGGGTTTACAGATACGCAGTATTTT,CASSESSGGFTDTQYF
TRBJ2-3,TRBD2,TRBV3-1,few,TGTGCCTGCTGCCCCCAGGGAGCGGGGGTCCTATTAACAGATACGCAGTATTTT,CACCPQGAGVLLTDTQYF
TRBJ1-2,NA,TRBV27,many,TGTGCCAGCAGTTTATCGGCAGGCTATGGCTACACCTTC,CASSLSAGYGYTF
TRBJ2-5,TRBD1,TRBV11-2,many,TGTGCCAGCAGCATTATGGGACAGGGTGGGGAGAAAGAGACCCAGTACTTC,CASSIMGQGGEKETQYF
TRBJ1-5,TRBD1,TRBV20-1,many,TGCAGTGCTAGAGGATCGGGACAGGGGCATAGCAATCAGCCCCAGCATTTT,CSARGSGQGHSNQPQHF
TRBJ1-4,TRBD1,TRBV18,many,TGTGCCAGCTCCCTCGTCCCGGGACAGGGGAATAATGAAAAACTGTTTTTT,CASSLVPGQGNNEKLFF
TRBJ2-1,NA,TRBV7-3,NA,TGTGCCAGCAGCTTATGGGTAGTAGCGAGGGGGAATGAGCAGTTCTTC,CASSLWVVARGNEQFF
TRBJ1-5,NA,TRBV12-3/TRBV12-4,many,TGTGCCAGCAGCCGAAGGGAGTGGAATCAGCCCCAGCATTTT,CASSRREWNQPQHF
TRBJ1-5,NA,TRBV7-2,medium-sized,TGTGCCAGCAGCTACAATCCGGGGGCCGGTCAGCCCCAGCATTTT,CASSYNPGAGQPQHF
TRBJ2-1,TRBD2,TRBV7-7,medium-sized,TGTGCCAGCAGCCCTTTAGCGGGGGGCAATGAGCAGTTCTTC,CASSPLAGGNEQFF
TRBJ2-7,NA,TRBV7-9,many,TGTGCCAGCAGCTTAACGGTGCAAAACGAGCAGTACTTC,CASSLTVQNEQYF
TRBJ1-1,NA,TRBV20-1,many,TGCAGTGCTAGTCCAGATCCGAACACTGAAGCTTTCTTT,CSASPDPNTEAFF
TRBJ2-1,NA,TRBV12-3/TRBV12-4,many,TGTGCCAGCAAAAGGGGCCTCAGCTCCTACAATGAGCAGTTCTTC,CASKRGLSSYNEQFF
TRBJ2-3,TRBD2,TRBV4-3,many,TGCGCCAGCAGCCAAGTACCGGGGGGGGGGCGCACAGATACGCAGTATTTT,CASSQVPGGGRTDTQYF
TRBJ2-2,NA,TRBV5-1,many,TGCGCCAGCAGCTTGGGACAAAACACCGGGGAGCTGTTTTTT,CASSLGQNTGELFF
TRBJ2-3,NA,TRBV9,many,TGTGCCAGCAGCGTAGGTAGCCCCACCTCAGATACGCAGTATTTT,CASSVGSPTSDTQYF
TRBJ2-7,NA,TRBV7-2,many,TGTGCCAGCAGCTTAGAGGGCGGAGAGCAGTACTTC,CASSLEGGEQYF
TRBJ1-2,NA,TRBV6-2/TRBV6-3,many,TGTGCCAGCAGTGCCTTTGGACAGTCCGGCGGCTACACCTTC,CASSAFGQSGGYTF
TRBJ1-1,NA,TRBV6-5,many,TGTGCCAGCGATAGGGGATGGGACACTGAAGCTTTCTTT,CASDRGWDTEAFF
TRBJ2-7,NA,TRBV6-2/TRBV6-3,many,TGTGCCAGCAGTTCATGGACTGGGGGCCTCTACGAGCAGTACTTC,CASSSWTGGLYEQYF
TRBJ2-7,NA,TRBV4-1,medium-sized,TGCGCCAGCAGCCAAGCCTCTGGAGGCCGACACTTATGGTCGGGCTACGAGCAGTACTTC,CASSQASGGRHLWSGYEQYF
TRBJ1-1,NA,TRBV5-8,medium-sized,TGTGCCAGCAGCTTGGGCGGCCTACGGGTGGAAGCTTTCTTT,CASSLGGLRVEAFF
TRBJ1-6,TRBD1,TRBV7-9,many,TGTGCCAGCAGCCCCCTGGACAGGGCAAATTCACCCCTCCACTTT,CASSPLDRANSPLHF
TRBJ2-5,NA,TRBV12-3/TRBV12-4,medium-sized,TGTGCCAGCAGTTTTGTGAGAGAGACCCAGTACTTC,CASSFVRETQYF
TRBJ1-1,NA,TRBV7-6,many,TGTGCCAGCAGCCCGGTCGAAATGAACACTGAAGCTTTCTTT,CASSPVEMNTEAFF